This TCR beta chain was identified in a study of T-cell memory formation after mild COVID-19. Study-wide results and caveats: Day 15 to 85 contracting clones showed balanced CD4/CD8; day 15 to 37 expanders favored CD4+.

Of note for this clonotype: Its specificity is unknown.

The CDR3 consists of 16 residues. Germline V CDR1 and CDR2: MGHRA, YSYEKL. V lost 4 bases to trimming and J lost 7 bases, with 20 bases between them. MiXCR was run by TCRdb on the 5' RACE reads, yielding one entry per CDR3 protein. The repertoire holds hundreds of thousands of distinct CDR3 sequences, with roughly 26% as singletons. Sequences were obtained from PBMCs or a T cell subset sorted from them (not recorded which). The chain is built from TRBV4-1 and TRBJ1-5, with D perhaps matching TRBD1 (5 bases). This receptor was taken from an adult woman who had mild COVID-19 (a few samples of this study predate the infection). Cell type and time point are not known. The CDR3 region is CASSPISNRWEQPQHF. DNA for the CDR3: TGCGCCAGCAGCCCGATTTCCAACAGGTGGGAGCAGCCCCAGCATTTT.